Listed here are 6 T cell receptor beta chains from one sample, sequenced in a study of blood T cell repertoires in COVID-19. Sequencing was performed with immunoSEQ multiplex PCR; in TCRdb, only in-frame clones are kept and a portion is missing. The sample includes around 100,000 clones, 82% seen only once; the top ten take 6.5% to 10%. The sample was peripheral blood. The receptors stem from an older man with acute or convalescent COVID-19.

The V gene is TRBV3-1 (or the pseudogene TRBV3-2), the J gene TRBJ2-5; 14 nucleotides align to TRBD2. CDR1 and CDR2 (germline): LGHDT, YNNKEL (reference sequence). This CDR3 has 15 amino acids. V lost 6 bases, J lost 4 bases, and 4 bases stayed unmatched. The CDR3 reads CASSPGTSGRETQYF. DNA for the CDR3: TGTGCCAGCAGTCCCGGGACTAGCGGGAGAGAGACCCAGTACTTC.

In the case of this clone: The germline gene is not matched at one end of the junction; a read error may be the cause. The chain joins TRBV5-1 to TRBJ2-7; tentative D call: TRBD1 (5 bases). The CDR3 has 14 amino acids. The V gene's germline CDR1 is SGHRS and CDR2 YFSETQ. CDR3 amino acids: CASRLTDTSYEQYF. The CDR3 DNA reads TGCGCCAGCCGCTTAACGGACACTTCCTACGAGCAGTACTTC. Filled out from reference TRBV5-1 and TRBJ2-7, the complete variable domain reads KAGVTQTPRYLIKTRGQQVTLSCSPISGHRSVSWYQQTPGQGLQFLFEYFSETQRNKGNFPGRFSGRQFSNSRSEMNVSTLELGDSALYLCASRLTDTSYEQYFGPGTRLTVT.

The chain carries TRBV7-3 and TRBJ2-3; 8 bases line up with TRBD2. From germline, CDR1 is SGHTA and CDR2 FQGTGA. Losses at the gene ends were 5 bases for V and 6 bases for J; bases not matched to a gene: 1. CDR3 length: 12 residues. CDR3 region: CASSPSGDTQYF. The CDR3 nucleotides read TGTGCCAGCAGCCCTAGCGGGGATACGCAGTATTTT.

This clone was recorded only once. This chain uses TRBV4-1 with TRBJ1-1; TRBD1 matches 9 bases. This CDR3 region has 15 residues. V lost 1 base to trimming and J lost 2 bases; unmatched junction nucleotides: 2. The germline gives CDR1 MGHRA, CDR2 YSYEKL. CDR3 nucleotides: TGCGCCAGCAGCCAAGGGGACAGGGTTAACACTGAAGCTTTCTTT. Amino acid sequence: CASSQGDRVNTEAFF.

The count of this clone is one. The V gene is TRBV5-1, the J gene TRBJ2-2; D may be TRBD2 (5 bases). The CDR3 is 13 residues long. Germline values: CDR1 SGHRS, CDR2 YFSETQ. The ends were cut back, 0 bases at V and 8 bases at J, with 8 bases in the middle. CDR3 loop: CASSLEGGGELFF. The CDR3 bases are TGCGCCAGCAGCTTGGAAGGAGGAGGGGAGCTGTTTTTT.

This clone was recorded once. The chain combines TRBV5-1 with TRBJ2-3; tentatively, D is TRBD2 (6 bases). Germline CDR1 is SGHRS and CDR2 is YFSETQ. V shed 4 bases and J shed 6 bases, with 12 bases lying between them. CDR3 length equals 13 residues. CDR3 amino acids: CASSGQGGDTQYF. In DNA form, the CDR3 reads TGCGCCAGCAGCGGCCAGGGAGGCGATACGCAGTATTTT.